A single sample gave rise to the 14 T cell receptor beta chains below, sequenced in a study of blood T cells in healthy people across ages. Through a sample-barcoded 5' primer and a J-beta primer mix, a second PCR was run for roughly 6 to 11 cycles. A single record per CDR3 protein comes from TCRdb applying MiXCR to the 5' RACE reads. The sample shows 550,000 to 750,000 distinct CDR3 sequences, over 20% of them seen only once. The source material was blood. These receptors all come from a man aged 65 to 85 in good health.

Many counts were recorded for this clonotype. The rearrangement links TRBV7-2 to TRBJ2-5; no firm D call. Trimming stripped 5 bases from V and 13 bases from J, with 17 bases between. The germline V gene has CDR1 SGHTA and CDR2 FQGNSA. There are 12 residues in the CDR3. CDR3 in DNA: TGTGCCAGCAGCCCCTCGTCGGGCCTTGCGTACTTC. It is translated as CASSPSSGLAYF.

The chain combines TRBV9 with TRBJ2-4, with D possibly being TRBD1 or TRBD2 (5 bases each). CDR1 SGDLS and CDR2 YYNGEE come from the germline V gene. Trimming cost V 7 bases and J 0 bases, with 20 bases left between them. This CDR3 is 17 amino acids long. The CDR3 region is CASGLIGHRLAKNIQYF. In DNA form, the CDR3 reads TGTGCCAGCGGACTGATAGGGCACAGGCTAGCCAAAAACATTCAGTACTTC.

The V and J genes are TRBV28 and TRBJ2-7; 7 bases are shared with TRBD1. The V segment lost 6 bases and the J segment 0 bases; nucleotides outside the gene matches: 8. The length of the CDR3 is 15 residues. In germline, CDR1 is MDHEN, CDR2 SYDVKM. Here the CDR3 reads CASREQGSPSYEQYF. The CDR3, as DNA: TGTGCCAGCAGGGAACAGGGGAGCCCCTCCTACGAGCAGTACTTC.

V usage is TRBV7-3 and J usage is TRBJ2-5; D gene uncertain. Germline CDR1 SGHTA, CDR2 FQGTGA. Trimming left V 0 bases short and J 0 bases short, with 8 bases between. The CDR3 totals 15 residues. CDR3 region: CASSLTDLYQETQYF. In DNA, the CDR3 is TGTGCCAGCAGCTTAACTGACCTGTACCAAGAGACCCAGTACTTC.

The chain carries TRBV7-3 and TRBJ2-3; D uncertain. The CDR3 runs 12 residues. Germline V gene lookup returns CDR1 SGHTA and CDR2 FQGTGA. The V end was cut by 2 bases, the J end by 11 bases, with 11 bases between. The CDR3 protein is CASSLPGLEQYF. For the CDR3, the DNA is TGTGCCAGCAGCTTACCCGGGCTGGAGCAGTATTTT.

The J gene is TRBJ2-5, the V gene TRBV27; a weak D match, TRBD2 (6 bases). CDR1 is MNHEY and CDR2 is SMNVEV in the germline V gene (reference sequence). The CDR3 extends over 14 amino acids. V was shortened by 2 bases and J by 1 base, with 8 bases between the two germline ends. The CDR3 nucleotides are TGTGCCAGCAGTTTACTAGCGTCCCAAGAGACCCAGTACTTC. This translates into CASSLLASQETQYF.

CDR3 DNA: TGCGCCAGCAGCTTGGAGACAGCTGGGGGGAAACTGTTTTTT. Protein product: CASSLETAGGKLFF. The V call is TRBV5-1, the J call TRBJ1-4, with a possible D match to TRBD1 (5 bases). V lost 0 bases to trimming and J lost 11 bases, with 14 bases between them. This CDR3 contains 14 residues. Germline CDR1 is SGHRS and CDR2 is YFSETQ.

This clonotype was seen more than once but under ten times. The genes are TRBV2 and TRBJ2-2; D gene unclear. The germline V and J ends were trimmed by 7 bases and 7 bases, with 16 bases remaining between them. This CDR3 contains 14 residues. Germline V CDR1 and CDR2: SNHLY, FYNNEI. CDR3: CASKVETGIGELFF. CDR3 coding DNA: TGTGCCAGCAAGGTGGAAACTGGGATCGGGGAGCTGTTTTTT.

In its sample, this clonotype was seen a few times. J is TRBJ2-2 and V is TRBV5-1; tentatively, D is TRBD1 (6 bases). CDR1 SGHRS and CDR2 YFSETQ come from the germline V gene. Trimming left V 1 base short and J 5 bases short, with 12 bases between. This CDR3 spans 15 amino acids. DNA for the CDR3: TGCGCCAGCAGCTTGCGGGACACTTTGACCGGGGAGCTGTTTTTT. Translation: CASSLRDTLTGELFF.

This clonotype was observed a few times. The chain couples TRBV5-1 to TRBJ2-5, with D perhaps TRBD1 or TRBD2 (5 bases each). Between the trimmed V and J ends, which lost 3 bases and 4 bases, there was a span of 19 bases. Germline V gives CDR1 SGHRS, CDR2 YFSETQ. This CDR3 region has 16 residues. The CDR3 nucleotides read TGCGCCAGCAGCTCCCTTGGGACCAGGAAGGGAGAGACCCAGTACTTC. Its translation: CASSSLGTRKGETQYF.

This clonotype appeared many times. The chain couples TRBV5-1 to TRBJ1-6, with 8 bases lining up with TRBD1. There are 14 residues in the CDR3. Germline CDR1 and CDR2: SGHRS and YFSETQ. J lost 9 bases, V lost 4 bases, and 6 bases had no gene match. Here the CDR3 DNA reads TGCGCCAGCAGCCCGACAGGGGTGGCTTCACCCCTCCACTTT. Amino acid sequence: CASSPTGVASPLHF.

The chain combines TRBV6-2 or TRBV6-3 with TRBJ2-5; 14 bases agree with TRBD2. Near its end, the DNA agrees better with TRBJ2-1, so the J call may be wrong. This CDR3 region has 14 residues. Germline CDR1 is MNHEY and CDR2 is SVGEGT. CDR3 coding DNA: TGTGCCAGCACCGGACTAGCGGGAGGTCGGGAGCAGTTCTTC. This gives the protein CASTGLAGGREQFF.

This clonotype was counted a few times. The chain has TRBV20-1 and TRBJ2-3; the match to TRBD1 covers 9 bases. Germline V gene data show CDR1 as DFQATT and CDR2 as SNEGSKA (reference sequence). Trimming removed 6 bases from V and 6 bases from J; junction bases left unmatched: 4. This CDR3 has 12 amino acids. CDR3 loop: CSARQGGDTQYF. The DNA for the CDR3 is TGCAGTGCCAGACAGGGGGGGGATACGCAGTATTTT.

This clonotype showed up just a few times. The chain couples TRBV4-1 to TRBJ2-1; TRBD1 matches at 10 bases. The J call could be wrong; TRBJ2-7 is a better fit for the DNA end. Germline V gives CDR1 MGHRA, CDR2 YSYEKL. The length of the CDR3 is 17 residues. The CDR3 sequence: CASSPNPSTGGGYEQYF. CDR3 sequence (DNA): TGCGCCAGCAGCCCCAACCCGTCGACAGGGGGCGGGTACGAGCAGTACTTC.